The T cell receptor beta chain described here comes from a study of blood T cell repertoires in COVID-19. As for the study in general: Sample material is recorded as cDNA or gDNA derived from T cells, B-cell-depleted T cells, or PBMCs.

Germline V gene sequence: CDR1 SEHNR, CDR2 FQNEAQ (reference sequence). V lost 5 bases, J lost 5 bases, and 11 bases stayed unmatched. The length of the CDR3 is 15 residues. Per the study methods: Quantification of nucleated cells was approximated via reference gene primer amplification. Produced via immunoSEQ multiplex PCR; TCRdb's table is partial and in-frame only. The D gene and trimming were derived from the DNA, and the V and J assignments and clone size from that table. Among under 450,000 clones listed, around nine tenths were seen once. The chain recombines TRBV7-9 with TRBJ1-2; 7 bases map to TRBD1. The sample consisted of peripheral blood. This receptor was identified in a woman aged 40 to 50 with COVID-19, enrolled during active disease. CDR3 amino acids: CASSNTTGTGYGYTF. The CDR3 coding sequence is TGTGCCAGCAGCAACACGACAGGGACGGGTTATGGCTACACCTTC.